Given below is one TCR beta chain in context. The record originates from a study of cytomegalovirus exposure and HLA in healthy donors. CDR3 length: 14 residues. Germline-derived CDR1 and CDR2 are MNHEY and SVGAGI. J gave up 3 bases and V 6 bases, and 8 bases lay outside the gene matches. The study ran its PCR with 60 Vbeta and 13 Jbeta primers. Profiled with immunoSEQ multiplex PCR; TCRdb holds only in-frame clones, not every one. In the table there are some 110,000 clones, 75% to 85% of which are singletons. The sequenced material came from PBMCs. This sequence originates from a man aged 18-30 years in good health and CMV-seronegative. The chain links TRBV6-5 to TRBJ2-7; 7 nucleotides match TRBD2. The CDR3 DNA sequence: TGTGCCAGCAGCCTCGGGACTACGATCTACGAGCAGTACTTC. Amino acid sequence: CASSLGTTIYEQYF.